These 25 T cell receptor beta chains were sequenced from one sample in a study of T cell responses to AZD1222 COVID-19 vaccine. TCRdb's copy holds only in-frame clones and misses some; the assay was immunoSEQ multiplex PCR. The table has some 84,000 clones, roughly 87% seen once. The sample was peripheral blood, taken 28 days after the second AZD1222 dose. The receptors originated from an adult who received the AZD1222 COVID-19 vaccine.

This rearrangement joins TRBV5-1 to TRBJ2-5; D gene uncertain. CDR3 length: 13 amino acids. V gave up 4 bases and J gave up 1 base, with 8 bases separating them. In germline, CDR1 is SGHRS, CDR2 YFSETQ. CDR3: CASSLSPQETQYF. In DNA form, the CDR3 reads TGCGCCAGCAGCCTCTCCCCCCAAGAGACCCAGTACTTC.

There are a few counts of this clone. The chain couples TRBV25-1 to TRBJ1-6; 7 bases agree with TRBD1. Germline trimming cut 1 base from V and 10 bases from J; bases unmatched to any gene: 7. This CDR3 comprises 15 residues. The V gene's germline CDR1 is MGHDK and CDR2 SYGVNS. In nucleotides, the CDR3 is TGTGCCAGCAGTGAATCCCACAGGGGCAGCTCACCCCTCCACTTT. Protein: CASSESHRGSSPLHF.

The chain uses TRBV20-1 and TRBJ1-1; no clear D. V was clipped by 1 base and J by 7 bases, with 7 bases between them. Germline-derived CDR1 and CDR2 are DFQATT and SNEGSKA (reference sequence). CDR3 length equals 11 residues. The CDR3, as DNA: TGCAGTGCTAGAGGTCGGGTTGAAGCTTTCTTT. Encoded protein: CSARGRVEAFF.

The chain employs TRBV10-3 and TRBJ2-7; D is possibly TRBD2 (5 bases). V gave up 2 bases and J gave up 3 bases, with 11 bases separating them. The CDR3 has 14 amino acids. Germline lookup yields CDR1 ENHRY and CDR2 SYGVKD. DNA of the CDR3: TGTGCCATCAGTGAGGGGGTCGGGGTCTACGAGCAGTACTTC. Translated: CAISEGVGVYEQYF.

CDR3 bases: TGTGCTAGTGGTTTGGTTATTACCACCTGGGGGTATGGCTACACCTTC. Encoded protein: CASGLVITTWGYGYTF. V gene TRBV12-5 combines with J gene TRBJ1-2, with D possibly being TRBD1 (5 bases). The V end lost 0 bases, the J end lost 5 bases, and 16 bases lay between the germline ends. The CDR3 spans 16 residues. Germline V lookup: CDR1 LGHNT, CDR2 FRNRAP.

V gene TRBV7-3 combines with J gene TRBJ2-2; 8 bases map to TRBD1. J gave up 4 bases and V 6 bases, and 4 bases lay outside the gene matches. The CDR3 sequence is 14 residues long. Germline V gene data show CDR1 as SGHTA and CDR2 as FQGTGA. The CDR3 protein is CASSRTGITGELFF. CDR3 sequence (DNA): TGTGCCAGCAGTCGGACAGGGATCACCGGGGAGCTGTTTTTT.

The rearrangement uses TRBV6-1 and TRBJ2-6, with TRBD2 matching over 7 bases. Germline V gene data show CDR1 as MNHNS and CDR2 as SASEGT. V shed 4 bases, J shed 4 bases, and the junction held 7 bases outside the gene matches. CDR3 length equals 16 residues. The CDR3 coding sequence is TGTGCCAGCAGTGCCGGCGGGGGACCCGGGGCCAACGTCCTGACTTTC. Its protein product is CASSAGGGPGANVLTF.

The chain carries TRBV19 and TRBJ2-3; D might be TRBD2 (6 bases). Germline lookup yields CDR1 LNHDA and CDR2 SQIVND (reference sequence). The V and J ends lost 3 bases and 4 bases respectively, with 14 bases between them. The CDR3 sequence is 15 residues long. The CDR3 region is CASSMMEGTADTQYF. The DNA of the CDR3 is TGTGCCAGTAGTATGATGGAGGGGACGGCAGATACGCAGTATTTT.

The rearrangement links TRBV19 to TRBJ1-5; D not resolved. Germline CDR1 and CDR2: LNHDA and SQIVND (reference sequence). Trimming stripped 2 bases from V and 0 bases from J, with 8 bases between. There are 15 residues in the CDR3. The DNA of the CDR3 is TGTGCCAGTAGTATAAGCATCTTTAGCAATCAGCCCCAGCATTTT. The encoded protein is CASSISIFSNQPQHF.

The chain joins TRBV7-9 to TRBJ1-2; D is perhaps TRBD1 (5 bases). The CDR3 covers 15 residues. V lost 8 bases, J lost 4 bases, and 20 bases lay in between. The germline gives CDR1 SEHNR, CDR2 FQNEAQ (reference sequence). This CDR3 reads CASSRGAGVVYGYTF. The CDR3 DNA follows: TGTGCCAGCTCTCGGGGAGCGGGGGTGGTCTATGGCTACACCTTC.

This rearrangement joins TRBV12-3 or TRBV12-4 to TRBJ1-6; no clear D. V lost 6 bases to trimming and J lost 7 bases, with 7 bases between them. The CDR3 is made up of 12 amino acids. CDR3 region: CASRDGNSPLHF. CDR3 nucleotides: TGTGCCAGCAGGGACGGAAATTCACCCCTCCACTTT.

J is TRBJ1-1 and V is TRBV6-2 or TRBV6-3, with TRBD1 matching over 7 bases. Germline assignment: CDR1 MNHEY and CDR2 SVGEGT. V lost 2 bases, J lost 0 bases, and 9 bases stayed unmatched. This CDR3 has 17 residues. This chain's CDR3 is CASSYPFSTGLNTEAFF. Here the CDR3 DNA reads TGTGCCAGCAGTTACCCTTTTTCGACAGGGTTGAACACTGAAGCTTTCTTT.

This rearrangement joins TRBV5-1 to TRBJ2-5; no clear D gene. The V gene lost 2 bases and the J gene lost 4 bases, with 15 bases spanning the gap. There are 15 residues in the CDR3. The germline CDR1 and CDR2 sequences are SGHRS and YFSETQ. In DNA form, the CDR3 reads TGCGCCAGCAGCTTAATGAATGCGGTCGGAGAGACCCAGTACTTC. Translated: CASSLMNAVGETQYF.

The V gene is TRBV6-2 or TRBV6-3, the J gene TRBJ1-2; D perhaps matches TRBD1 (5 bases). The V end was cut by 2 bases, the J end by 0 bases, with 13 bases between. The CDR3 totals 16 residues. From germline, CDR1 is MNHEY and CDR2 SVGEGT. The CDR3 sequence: CASSYESGGANYGYTF. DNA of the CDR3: TGTGCCAGCAGTTACGAGAGTGGAGGGGCTAACTATGGCTACACCTTC.

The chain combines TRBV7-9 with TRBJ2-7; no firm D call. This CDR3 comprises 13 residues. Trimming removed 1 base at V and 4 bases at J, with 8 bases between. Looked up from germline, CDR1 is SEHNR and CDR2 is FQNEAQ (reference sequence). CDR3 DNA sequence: TGTGCCAGCAGCTTAGTATCGGTATACGAGCAGTACTTC. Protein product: CASSLVSVYEQYF.

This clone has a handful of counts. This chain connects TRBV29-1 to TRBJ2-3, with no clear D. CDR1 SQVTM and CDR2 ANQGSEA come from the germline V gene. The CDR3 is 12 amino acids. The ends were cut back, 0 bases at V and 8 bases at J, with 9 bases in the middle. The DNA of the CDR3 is TGCAGCGTTGAAGAGTCCCGTGGTACGCAGTATTTT. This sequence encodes CSVEESRGTQYF.

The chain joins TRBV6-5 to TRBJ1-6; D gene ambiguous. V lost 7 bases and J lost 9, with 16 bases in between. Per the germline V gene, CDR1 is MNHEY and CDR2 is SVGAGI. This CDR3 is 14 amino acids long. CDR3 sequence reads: CASTPAQISSPLHF. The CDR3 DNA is TGTGCCAGCACCCCCGCCCAGATTTCTTCACCCCTCCACTTT.

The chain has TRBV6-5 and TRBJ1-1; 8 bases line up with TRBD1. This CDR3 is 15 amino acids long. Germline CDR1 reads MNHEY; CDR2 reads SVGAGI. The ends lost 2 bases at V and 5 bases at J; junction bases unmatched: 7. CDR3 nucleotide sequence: TGTGCCAGCAGTTACGGCTGGACAGGGCGAACTGAAGCTTTCTTT. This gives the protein CASSYGWTGRTEAFF.

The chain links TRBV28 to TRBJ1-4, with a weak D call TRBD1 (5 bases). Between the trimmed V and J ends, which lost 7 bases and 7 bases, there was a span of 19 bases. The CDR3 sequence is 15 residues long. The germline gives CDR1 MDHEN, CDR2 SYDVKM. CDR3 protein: CASTDRQGGGEKLFF. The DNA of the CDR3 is TGTGCCAGCACCGATAGGCAGGGTGGCGGTGAAAAACTGTTTTTT.

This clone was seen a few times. The CDR3 here is CASSLFRGLGNQPQHF. In nucleotides, the CDR3 is TGTGCCAGCAGTTTATTTCGGGGTTTGGGAAATCAGCCCCAGCATTTT. This chain uses TRBV28 with TRBJ1-5, with D unclear. This CDR3 spans 16 amino acids. Germline loops: CDR1 MDHEN, CDR2 SYDVKM. Between the trimmed V and J ends, which lost 1 base and 4 bases, there was a span of 14 bases.

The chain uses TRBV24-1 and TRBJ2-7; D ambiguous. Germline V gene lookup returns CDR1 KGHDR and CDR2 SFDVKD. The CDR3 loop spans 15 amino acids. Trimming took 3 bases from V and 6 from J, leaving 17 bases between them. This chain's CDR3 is CATSDPWRSTGEQYF. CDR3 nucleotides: TGTGCCACCAGTGATCCCTGGCGGAGCACCGGCGAGCAGTACTTC.

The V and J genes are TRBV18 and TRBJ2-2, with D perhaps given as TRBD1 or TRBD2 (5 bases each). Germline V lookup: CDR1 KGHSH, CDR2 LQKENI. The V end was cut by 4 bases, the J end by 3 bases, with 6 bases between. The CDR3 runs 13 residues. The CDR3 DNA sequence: TGTGCCAGCTCACGAGGGGACACCGGGGAGCTGTTTTTT. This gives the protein CASSRGDTGELFF.

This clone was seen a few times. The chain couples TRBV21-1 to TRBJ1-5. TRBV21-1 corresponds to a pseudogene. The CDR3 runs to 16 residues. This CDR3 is CASSKGGGLSNQPQHF. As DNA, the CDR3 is TGTGCCAGCAGCAAAGGCGGGGGACTGAGCAATCAGCCCCAGCATTTT.

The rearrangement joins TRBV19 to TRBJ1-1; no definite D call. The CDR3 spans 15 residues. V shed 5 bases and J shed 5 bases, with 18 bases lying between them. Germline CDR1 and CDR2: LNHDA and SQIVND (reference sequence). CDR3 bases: TGTGCCAGTAGTTCCTCAACACTGGCGGGAACTGAAGCTTTCTTT. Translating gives CASSSSTLAGTEAFF.

As DNA, the CDR3 is TGTGCCAGCAACCCCTCAGGGATTTCCAATCAGCCCCAGCATTTT. Translation gives CASNPSGISNQPQHF. V is TRBV4-2 and J is TRBJ1-5, with a weak D call TRBD1 (5 bases). Trimming pared 7 bases from V and 3 bases from J, leaving 16 bases between. The CDR3 contains 15 residues. CDR1 and CDR2 from the germline V gene are LGHNA and YNFKEQ.